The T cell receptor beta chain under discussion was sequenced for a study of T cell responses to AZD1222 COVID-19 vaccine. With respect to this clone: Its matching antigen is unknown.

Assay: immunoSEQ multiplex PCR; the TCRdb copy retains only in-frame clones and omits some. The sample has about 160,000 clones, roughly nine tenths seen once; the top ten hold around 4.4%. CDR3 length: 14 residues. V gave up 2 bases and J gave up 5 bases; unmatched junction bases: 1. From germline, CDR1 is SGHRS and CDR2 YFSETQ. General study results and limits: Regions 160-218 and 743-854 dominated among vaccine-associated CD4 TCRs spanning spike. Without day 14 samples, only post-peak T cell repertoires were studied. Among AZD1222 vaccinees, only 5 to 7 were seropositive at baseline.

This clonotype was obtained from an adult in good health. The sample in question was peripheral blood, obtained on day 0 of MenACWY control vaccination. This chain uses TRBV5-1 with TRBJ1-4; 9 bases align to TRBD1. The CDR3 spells CASSFGTGNEKLFF. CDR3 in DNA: TGCGCCAGCAGCTTCGGGACAGGGAATGAAAAACTGTTTTTT.